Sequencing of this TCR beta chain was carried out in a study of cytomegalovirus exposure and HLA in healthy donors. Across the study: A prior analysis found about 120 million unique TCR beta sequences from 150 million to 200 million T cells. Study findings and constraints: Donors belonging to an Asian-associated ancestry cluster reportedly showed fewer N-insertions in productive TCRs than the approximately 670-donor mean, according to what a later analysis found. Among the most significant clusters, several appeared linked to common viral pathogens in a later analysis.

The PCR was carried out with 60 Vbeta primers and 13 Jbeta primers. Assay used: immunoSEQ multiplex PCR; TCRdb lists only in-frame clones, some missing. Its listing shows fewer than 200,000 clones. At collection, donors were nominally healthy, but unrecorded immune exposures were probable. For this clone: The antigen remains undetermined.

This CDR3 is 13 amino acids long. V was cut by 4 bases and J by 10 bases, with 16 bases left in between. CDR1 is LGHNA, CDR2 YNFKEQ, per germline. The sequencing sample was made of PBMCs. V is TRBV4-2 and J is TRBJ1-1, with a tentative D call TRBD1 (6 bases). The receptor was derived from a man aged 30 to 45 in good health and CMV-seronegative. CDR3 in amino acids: CASSPVGQGSAFF. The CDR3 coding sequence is TGTGCCAGCAGCCCTGTGGGGCAGGGGTCAGCTTTCTTT.